This note documents a single T cell receptor beta chain sequence. It lacks a known antigen. It has no much larger one-base neighbor in the sample; base qualities were not kept. This record belongs to a study of T cell responses to AZD1222 COVID-19 vaccine (dated by TCRdb to the early 2020s). Concerning the study at large: Because spike-specific TCR depth and breadth did not differ between the two schedules, AZD1222 recipients who got a second dose at roughly 4 weeks were pooled with those who got a second dose at roughly 12 weeks. TCR sequencing covered fewer than 250 trial participants: 200 to 220 given two doses of AZD1222 and about 26 given two doses of MenACWY control vaccine. Trial participants were enrolled by age into subgroups of 18-55, 56-69 and 70-plus years, and around 150, 28 and 57 TCR-sequenced participants, respectively, were included in these subgroups. The research as a whole found: Spike-specific TCR breadth and depth rose significantly after two AZD1222 doses compared with day 0 and with MenACWY recipients. Conclusions about previously exposed vaccinees are limited, since just a handful of AZD1222 recipients were seropositive for SARS-CoV-2 at baseline. The vaccine-associated CD4 TCRs covered the entire spike protein, and the dominant responses fell in regions 160-218 and 743-854. Epitopes outside the regions mutated in the B.1.351 and B.1.1.7 variants were reportedly recognized by nearly half of the unique spike-specific TCRs. Participants were mostly white British and included more females than males, and it was suggested by the authors that clonal diversity may have been underestimated. The 56-69-year group was small, and its depth increase did not reach significance, likely because of low power. Because no day 14 peak-response samples were available, the repertoires could be characterized only after the peak T cell response.

The CDR3 regions of human TCRbeta chains were subjected to immunosequencing. As for the original processing: Repertoire TCRs were matched against a reference library of SARS-CoV-2-specific TCRs generated with the MIRA antigen-specificity platform. Breadth meant the fraction of unique TCRs that were SARS-CoV-2-associated, whereas depth meant the fraction of total T cells that were SARS-CoV-2-associated. Using the MIRA data, each spike-specific TCR was mapped to the spike region that the TCR reacts to and placed in a CD4 or CD8 class. Log10-transformed breadth and depth values were compared by one-way ANOVA with Sidak's multiple comparisons tests. TCRdb took over this immuneACCESS table, retaining in-frame rearrangements with V and J assigned. Such tables are incomplete; in checked studies, under half of the missing clones stem from an unresolved V gene, and the remainder is unexplained. D and trimming come from the DNA, and the V and J calls and clone size come from that table. In all, the sample holds about 50,000 clones, and approximately 83% of those were seen once. About 16% of the sample rests with the top ten.

Trimming takes 1 base off V and 6 bases off J; junction bases not matched to a gene: 7. Reading from cysteine to phenylalanine, the CDR3 counts 14 amino acids. CDR3 DNA only is kept here, 42 bases in frame from base 1. Via the germline V gene, CDR1 is SGDLS and CDR2 YYNGEE. What the time point label conveys for this sample: baseline before first vaccination. The vaccinee samples were drawn from two UK trials, COV001 and COV002, one of which was a single-blind randomized controlled phase 2/3 trial testing AZD1222 (ChAdOx1 nCoV-19) in healthy adults. For TCRbeta chain sequencing, PBMC samples from trial participants were taken at day 0 and at day 28 after the second dose.

This sequence was found in an adult in good health. Recombination connected TRBV9 to TRBJ2-7; 7 central bases correspond to TRBD1. The sequences come from peripheral blood, collected on day 0 of AZD1222 vaccination. The DNA sequence is as follows: TGTGCCAGCAGCGTAAACCCTGACAGGGCCGAGCAGTACTTC. It encodes CASSVNPDRAEQYF.